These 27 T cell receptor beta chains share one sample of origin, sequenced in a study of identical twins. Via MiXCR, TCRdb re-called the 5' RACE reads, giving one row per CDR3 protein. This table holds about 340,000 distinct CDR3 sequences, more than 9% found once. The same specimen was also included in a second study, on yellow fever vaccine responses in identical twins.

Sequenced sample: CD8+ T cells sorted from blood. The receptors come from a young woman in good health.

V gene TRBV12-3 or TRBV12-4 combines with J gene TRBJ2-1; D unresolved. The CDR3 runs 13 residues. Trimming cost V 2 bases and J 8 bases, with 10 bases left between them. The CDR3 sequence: CASSLLGWDEQFF. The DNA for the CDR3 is TGTGCCAGCAGTTTATTAGGTTGGGATGAGCAGTTCTTC.

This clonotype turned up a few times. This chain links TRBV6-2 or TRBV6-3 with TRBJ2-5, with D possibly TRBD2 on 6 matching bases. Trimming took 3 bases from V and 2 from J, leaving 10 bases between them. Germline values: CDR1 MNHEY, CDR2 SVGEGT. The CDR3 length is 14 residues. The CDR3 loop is CASSYSGDQETQYF. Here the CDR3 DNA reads TGTGCCAGCAGTTATTCGGGGGATCAAGAGACCCAGTACTTC.

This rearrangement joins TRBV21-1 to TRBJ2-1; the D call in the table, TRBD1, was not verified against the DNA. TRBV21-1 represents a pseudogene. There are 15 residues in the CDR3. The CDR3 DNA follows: TGTGCCAGCAGCAGTCAGGGTAATTCCTACAATGAGCAGTTCTTC. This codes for CASSSQGNSYNEQFF.

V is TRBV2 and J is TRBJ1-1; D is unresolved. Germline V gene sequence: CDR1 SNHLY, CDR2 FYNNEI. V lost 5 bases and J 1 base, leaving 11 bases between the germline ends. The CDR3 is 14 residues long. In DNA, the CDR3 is TGTGCCAGCAGTACTACCGATTCGAACACTGAAGCTTTCTTT. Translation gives CASSTTDSNTEAFF.

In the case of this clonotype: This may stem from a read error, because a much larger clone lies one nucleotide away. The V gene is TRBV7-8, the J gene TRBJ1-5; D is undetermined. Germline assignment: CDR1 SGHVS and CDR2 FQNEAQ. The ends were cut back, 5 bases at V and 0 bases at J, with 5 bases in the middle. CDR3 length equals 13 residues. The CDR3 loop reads CASSAYSNQPQHF. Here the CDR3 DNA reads TGTGCCAGCAGCGCTTATAGCAATCAGCCCCAGCATTTT.

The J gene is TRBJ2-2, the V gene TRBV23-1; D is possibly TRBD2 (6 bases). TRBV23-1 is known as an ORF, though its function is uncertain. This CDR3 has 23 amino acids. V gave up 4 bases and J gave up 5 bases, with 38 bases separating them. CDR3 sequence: CASSRFSYKSPGLSPGRTGELFF. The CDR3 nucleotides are TGCGCCAGCAGTCGTTTTTCCTACAAGTCCCCCGGTTTGAGCCCGGGGAGGACCGGGGAGCTGTTTTTT.

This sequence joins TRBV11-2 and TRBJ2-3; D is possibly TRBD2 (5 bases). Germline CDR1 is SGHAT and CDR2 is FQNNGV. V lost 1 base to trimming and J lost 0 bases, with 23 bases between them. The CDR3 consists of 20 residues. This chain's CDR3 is CASSLGSMFQERSSTDTQYF. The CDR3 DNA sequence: TGTGCCAGCAGCTTAGGTTCCATGTTTCAAGAGCGGAGTAGCACAGATACGCAGTATTTT.

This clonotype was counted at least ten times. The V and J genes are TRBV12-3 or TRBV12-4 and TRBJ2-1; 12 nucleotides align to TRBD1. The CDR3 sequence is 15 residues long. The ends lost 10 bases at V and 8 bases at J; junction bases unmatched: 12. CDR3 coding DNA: TGTGCCACCTCCTTAGGGGGACAGGGGGCTGATGAGCAGTTCTTC. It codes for CATSLGGQGADEQFF.

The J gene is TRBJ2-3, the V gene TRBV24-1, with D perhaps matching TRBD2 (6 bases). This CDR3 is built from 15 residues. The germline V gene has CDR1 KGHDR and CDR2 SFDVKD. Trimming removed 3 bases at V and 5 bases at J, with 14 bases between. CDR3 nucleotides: TGTGCCACCAGTGATCCAGGGAGGTCAAAAGATACGCAGTATTTT. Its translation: CATSDPGRSKDTQYF.

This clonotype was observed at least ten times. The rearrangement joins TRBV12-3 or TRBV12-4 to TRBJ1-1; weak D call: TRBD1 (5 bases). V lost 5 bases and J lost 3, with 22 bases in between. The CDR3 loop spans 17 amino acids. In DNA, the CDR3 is TGTGCCAGCAGTACGCCAGGGCCGGATGTTATGGACACTGAAGCTTTCTTT. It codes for CASSTPGPDVMDTEAFF.

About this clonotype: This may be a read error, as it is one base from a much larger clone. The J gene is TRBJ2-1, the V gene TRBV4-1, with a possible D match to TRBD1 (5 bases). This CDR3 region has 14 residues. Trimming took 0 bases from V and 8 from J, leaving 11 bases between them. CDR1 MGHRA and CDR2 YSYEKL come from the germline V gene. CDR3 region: CASSQEAGNDEQFF. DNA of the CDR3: TGCGCCAGCAGCCAAGAGGCAGGGAATGATGAGCAGTTCTTC.

This chain's CDR3 is CASSYSAAQETQYF. The CDR3 nucleotides are TGTGCCAGCAGTTACTCGGCGGCACAAGAGACCCAGTACTTC. The chain combines TRBV6-5 with TRBJ2-5; the D is unclear. Germline CDR1 is MNHEY and CDR2 is SVGAGI. There are 14 residues in the CDR3. Between the trimmed V and J ends, which lost 0 bases and 2 bases, there was a span of 7 bases.

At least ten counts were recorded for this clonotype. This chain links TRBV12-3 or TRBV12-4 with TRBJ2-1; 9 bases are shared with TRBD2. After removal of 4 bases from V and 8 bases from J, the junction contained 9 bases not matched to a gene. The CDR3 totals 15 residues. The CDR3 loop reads CASSSVGLASDEQFF. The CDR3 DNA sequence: TGTGCCAGCAGTTCGGTCGGACTAGCGAGCGATGAGCAGTTCTTC.

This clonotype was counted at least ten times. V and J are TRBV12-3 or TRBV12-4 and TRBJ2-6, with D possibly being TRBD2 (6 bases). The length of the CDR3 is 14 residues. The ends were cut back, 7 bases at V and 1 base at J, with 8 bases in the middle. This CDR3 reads CASTRESGANVLTF. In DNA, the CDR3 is TGTGCCAGCACCCGGGAGTCTGGGGCCAACGTCCTGACTTTC.

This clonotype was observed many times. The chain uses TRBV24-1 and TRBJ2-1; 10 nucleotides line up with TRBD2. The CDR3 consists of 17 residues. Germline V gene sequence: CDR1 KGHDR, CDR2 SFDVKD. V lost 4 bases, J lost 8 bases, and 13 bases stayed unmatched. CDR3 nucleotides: TGTGCCACCAGTGACAGACGGCCTAGCGGGAGTGTCTATGAGCAGTTCTTC. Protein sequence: CATSDRRPSGSVYEQFF.

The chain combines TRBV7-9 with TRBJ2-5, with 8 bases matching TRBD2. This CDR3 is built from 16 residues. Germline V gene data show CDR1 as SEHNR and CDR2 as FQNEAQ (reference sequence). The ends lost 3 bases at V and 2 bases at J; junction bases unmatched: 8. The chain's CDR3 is CASSLRERGPQETQYF. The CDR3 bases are TGTGCCAGCAGCTTGAGGGAGCGGGGGCCGCAAGAGACCCAGTACTTC. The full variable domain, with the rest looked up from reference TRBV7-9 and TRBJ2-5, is DTGVSQNPRHKITKRGQNVTFRCDPISEHNRLYWYRQTLGQGPEFLTYFQNEAQLEKSRLLSDRFSAERPKGSFSTLEIQRTEQGDSAMYLCASSLRERGPQETQYFGPGTRLLVL.

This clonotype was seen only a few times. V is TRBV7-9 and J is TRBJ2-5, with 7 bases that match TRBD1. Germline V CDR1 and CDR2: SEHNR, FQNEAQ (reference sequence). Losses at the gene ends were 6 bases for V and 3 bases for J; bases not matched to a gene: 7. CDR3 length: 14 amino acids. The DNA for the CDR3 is TGTGCCAGCAGACCGGGACAGAAAGAAGAGACCCAGTACTTC. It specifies CASRPGQKEETQYF.

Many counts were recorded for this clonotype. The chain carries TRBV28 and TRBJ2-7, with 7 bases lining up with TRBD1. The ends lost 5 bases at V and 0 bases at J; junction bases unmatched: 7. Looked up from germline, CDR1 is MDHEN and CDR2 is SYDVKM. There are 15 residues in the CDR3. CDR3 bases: TGTGCCAGCAGTCCAAACCGGGACAGCTCCTACGAGCAGTACTTC. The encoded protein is CASSPNRDSSYEQYF.

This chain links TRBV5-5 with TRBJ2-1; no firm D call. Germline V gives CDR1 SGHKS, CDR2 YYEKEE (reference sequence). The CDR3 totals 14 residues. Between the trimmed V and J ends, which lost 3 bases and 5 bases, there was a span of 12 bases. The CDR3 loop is CASSSIYRDNEQFF. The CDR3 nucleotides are TGTGCCAGCAGCTCAATTTACCGGGACAATGAGCAGTTCTTC.

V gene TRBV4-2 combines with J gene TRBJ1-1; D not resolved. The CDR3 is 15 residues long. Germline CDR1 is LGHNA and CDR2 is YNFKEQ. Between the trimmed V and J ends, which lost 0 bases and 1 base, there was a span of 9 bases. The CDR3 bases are TGTGCCAGCAGCCAAGATGTAGGTTGGAACACTGAAGCTTTCTTT. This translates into CASSQDVGWNTEAFF.

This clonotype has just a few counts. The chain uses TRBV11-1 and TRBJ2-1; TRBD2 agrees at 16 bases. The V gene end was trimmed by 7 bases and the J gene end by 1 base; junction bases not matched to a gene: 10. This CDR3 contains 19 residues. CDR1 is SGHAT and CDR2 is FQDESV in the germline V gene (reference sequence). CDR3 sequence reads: CASTSPGLAGGRSYNEQFF. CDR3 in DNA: TGTGCCAGCACCTCCCCGGGACTAGCGGGAGGGAGGTCCTACAATGAGCAGTTCTTC.

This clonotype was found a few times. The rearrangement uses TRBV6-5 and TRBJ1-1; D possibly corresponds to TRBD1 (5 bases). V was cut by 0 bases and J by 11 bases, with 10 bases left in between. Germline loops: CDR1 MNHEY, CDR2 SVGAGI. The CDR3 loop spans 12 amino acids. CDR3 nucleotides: TGTGCCAGCAGTTACTCCGGGGGATTGGCTTTCTTT. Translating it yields CASSYSGGLAFF.

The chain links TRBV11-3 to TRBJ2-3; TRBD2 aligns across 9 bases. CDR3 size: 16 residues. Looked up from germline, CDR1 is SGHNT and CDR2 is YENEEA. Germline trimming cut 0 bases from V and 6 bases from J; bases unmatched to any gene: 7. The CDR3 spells CASSLDRTSVRDTQYF. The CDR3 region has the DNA TGTGCCAGCAGCTTAGATCGGACTAGCGTTCGGGATACGCAGTATTTT.

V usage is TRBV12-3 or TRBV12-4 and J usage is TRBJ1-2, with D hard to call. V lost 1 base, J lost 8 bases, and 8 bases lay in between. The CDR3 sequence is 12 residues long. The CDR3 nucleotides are TGTGCCAGCAGTTTAGGGACGCCCGGCTACACCTTC. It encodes CASSLGTPGYTF.

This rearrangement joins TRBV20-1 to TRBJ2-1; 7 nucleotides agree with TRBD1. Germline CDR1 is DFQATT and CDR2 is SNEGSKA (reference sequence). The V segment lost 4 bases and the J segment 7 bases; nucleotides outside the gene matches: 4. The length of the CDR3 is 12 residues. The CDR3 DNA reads TGCAGTGCTACAGGGGGTCTGAATGAGCAGTTCTTC. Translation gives CSATGGLNEQFF.

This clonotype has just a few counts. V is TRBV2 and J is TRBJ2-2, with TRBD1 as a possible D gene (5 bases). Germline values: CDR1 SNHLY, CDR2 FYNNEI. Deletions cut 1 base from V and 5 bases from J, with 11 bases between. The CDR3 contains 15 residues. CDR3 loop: CASSEEGLGTGELFF. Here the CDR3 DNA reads TGTGCCAGCAGTGAAGAGGGGCTCGGGACCGGGGAGCTGTTTTTT.

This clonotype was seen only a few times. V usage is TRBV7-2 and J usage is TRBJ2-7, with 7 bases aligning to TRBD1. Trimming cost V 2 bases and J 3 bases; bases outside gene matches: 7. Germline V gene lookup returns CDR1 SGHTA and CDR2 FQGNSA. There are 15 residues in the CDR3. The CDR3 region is CASSLLGTANYEQYF. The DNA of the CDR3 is TGTGCCAGCAGCTTACTTGGGACAGCTAACTACGAGCAGTACTTC.